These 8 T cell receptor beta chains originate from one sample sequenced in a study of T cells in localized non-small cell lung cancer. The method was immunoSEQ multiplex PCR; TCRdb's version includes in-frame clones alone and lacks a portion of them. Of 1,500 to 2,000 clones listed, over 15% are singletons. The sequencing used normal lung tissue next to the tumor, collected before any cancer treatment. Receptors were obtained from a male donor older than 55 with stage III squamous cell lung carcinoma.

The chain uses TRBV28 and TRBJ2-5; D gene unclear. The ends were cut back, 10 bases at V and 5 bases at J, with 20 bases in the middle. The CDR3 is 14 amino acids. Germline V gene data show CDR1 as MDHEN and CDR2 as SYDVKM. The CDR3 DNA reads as TGTGCCACCAAACCTCAAGTGTCCCAGGAGACCCAGTACTTC. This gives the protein CATKPQVSQETQYF. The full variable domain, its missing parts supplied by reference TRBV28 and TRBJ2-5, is DVKVTQSSRYLVKRTGEKVFLECVQDMDHENMFWYRQDPGLGLRLIYFSYDVKMKEKGDIPEGYSVSREKKERFSLILESASTNQTSMYLCATKPQVSQETQYFGPGTRLLVL.

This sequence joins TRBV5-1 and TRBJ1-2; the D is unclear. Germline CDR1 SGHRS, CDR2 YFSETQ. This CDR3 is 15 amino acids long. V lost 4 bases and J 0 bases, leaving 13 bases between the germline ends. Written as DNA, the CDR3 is TGCGCCAGCAGCGTCCTTGGGCAGACTAACTATGGCTACACCTTC. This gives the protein CASSVLGQTNYGYTF.

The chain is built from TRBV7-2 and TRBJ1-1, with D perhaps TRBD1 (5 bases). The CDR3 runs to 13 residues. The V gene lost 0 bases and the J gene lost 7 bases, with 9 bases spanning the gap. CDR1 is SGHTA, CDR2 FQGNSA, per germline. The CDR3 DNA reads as TGTGCCAGCAGCTTAGCAGGGGATCTTGAAGCTTTCTTT. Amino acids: CASSLAGDLEAFF.

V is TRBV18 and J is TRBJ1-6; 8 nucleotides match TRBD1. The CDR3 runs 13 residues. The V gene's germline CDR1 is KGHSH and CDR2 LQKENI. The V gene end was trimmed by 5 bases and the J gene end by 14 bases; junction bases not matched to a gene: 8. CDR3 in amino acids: CASSLGTGLTLHF. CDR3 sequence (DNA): TGTGCCAGCTCATTGGGGACAGGATTGACCCTCCACTTT.

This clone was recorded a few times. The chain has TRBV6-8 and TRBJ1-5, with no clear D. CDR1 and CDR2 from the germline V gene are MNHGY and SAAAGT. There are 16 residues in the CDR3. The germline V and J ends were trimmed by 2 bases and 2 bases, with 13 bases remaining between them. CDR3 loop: CASSYRPVAGNQPQHF. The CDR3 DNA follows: TGTGCCAGCAGTTACCGCCCCGTTGCGGGCAATCAGCCCCAGCATTTT.

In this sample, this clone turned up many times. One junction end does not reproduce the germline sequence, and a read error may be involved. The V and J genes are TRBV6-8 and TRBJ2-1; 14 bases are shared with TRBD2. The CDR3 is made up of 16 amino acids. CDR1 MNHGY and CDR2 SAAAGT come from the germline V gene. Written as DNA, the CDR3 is TGTGCCATCAGTGCAGTGACTAGCGGGGGGGGCAATGAGCAGTTCTTC. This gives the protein CAISAVTSGGGNEQFF.

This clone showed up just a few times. CDR3 nucleotide sequence: TGTGCCAGCAGTTCTCTGGCGGGGTATCAAGAGACCCAGTACTTC. Amino acids: CASSSLAGYQETQYF. This chain links TRBV28 with TRBJ2-5; D perhaps matches TRBD2 (6 bases). V lost 4 bases and J 2 bases, leaving 14 bases between the germline ends. Germline CDR1 MDHEN, CDR2 SYDVKM. The CDR3 runs 15 residues.

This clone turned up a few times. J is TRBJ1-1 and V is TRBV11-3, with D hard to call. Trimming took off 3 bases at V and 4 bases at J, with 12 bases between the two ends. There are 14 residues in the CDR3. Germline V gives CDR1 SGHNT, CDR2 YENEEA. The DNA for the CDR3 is TGTGCCAGCAGCTTGGCGGGATTGGGCACTGAAGCTTTCTTT. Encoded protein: CASSLAGLGTEAFF.